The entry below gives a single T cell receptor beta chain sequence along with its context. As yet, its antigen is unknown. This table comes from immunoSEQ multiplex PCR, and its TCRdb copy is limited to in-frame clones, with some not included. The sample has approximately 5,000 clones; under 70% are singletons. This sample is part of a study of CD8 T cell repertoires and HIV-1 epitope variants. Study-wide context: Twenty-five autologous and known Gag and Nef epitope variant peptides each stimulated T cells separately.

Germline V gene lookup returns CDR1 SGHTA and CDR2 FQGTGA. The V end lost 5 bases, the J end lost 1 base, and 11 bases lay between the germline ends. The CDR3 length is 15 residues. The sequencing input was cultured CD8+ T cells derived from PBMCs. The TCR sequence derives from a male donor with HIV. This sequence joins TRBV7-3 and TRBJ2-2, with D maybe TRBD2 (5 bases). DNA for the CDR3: TGTGCCAGCAGCCCAATCGGGGAGAACACCGGGGAGCTGTTTTTT. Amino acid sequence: CASSPIGENTGELFF.